These 8 T cell receptor beta chains originate from one sample sequenced in a study of blood T cell repertoires in COVID-19. Repertoires were generated with immunoSEQ multiplex PCR, while TCRdb's copy carries only in-frame clones and drops some. This table has roughly 38,000 clones, just under 80% appearing once. Sequenced input: peripheral blood. Receptors were obtained from a man in his 60s with acute or convalescent COVID-19.

The rearrangement joins TRBV10-2 to TRBJ1-4; possibly TRBD1 for D (5 bases). V was clipped by 6 bases and J by 6 bases, with 8 bases between them. The V gene's germline CDR1 is WSHSY and CDR2 SAAADI. The CDR3 contains 12 residues. CDR3 region: CASRGLDEKLFF. The CDR3 DNA is TGCGCCAGCAGGGGGCTGGATGAAAAACTGTTTTTT.

Comments on this clone: The sample holds other DNA sequences that translate to the same CDR3. This chain links TRBV3-1 (or the pseudogene TRBV3-2) with TRBJ2-3; D perhaps matches TRBD2 (5 bases). From germline, CDR1 is LGHDT and CDR2 YNNKEL (reference sequence). V was pared by 1 base and J by 3 bases, with 8 bases between. This CDR3 comprises 14 residues. This CDR3 reads CASSQATGTDTQYF. In DNA form, the CDR3 reads TGTGCCAGCAGCCAAGCTACGGGGACAGATACGCAGTATTTT.

The chain has TRBV12-3 or TRBV12-4 and TRBJ2-5; D unresolved. V lost 3 bases and J lost 4, with 9 bases in between. The CDR3 has 13 residues. CDR3 in DNA: TGTGCCAGCAGTTTCGGTCTAACAGAGACCCAGTACTTC. It yields the protein CASSFGLTETQYF.

The CDR3 sequence: CASSLRDNAYEQYF. The DNA of the CDR3 is TGCGCCAGCAGCCTCCGGGACAACGCCTACGAGCAGTACTTC. This chain links TRBV4-1 with TRBJ2-7; TRBD1 might be the D (6 bases). V lost 4 bases and J 2 bases, leaving 12 bases between the germline ends. This CDR3 has 14 amino acids. In germline, CDR1 is MGHRA, CDR2 YSYEKL.

Only a few counts were recorded for this clone. The chain is built from TRBV4-1 and TRBJ1-3, with D perhaps matching TRBD1 (5 bases). Germline values: CDR1 MGHRA, CDR2 YSYEKL. V lost 0 bases, J lost 5 bases, and 17 bases lay in between. There are 17 residues in the CDR3. CDR3 sequence reads: CASSQEYPGLTRNTIYF. In DNA form, the CDR3 reads TGCGCCAGCAGCCAAGAATACCCAGGGCTAACAAGAAACACCATATATTTT.

This clone was recorded only once. The CDR3 reads CASSEETVRTDTQYF. The CDR3 DNA reads TGTGCCAGCAGTGAGGAGACAGTCCGCACAGATACGCAGTATTTT. The rearrangement links TRBV6-1 to TRBJ2-3, with TRBD1 as a possible D gene (5 bases). Trimming took 3 bases from V and 1 from J, leaving 11 bases between them. This CDR3 spans 15 amino acids. CDR1 and CDR2 from the germline V gene are MNHNS and SASEGT.

V gene TRBV28 combines with J gene TRBJ1-2; 7 nucleotides align to TRBD1. The CDR3 length is 14 residues. Germline CDR1 MDHEN, CDR2 SYDVKM. V lost 5 bases, J lost 4 bases, and 7 bases stayed unmatched. This chain's CDR3 is CASSQGGQSYGYTF. CDR3 DNA sequence: TGTGCCAGCAGTCAAGGGGGACAGAGCTATGGCTACACCTTC.

This clone was seen just once. This sequence joins TRBV6-6 and TRBJ2-1; the match to TRBD2 covers 9 bases. The CDR3 is 16 amino acids. Germline trimming cut 5 bases from V and 10 bases from J; bases unmatched to any gene: 15. The germline V gene has CDR1 MNHNY and CDR2 SVGAGI (reference sequence). CDR3 DNA: TGTGCCAGCAGTCCGTTCGGGGCGGGAGGGCCTGGAGAGCAGTTCTTC. This encodes CASSPFGAGGPGEQFF.